The text below deals with one T cell receptor beta chain. The junction differs from germline at one of its ends, possibly a read error. Germline V gene lookup returns CDR1 MNHNS and CDR2 SASEGT. The CDR3 length is 13 residues. The record originates from a study of T-cell reconstitution after alpha-beta-depleted transplantation in children. Using unique molecular identifiers, the investigators prepared the TCRbeta library. TCRdb re-derived calls from the PCR reads in MiXCR, one entry per CDR3 protein. The profile shows hundreds of thousands of distinct CDR3 sequences, around 13% of them singletons. The sequencing here drew on PBMCs, taken before TCRalphabeta/CD19-depleted stem cell transplant. The chain combines TRBV6-1 with TRBJ1-2, with a weak D call TRBD1 (5 bases). This receptor was taken from a girl between 2 and 10 years old with congenital amegakaryocytic thrombocytopenia, due to receive a stem cell transplant. In DNA form, the CDR3 reads TGTGCCAGCAGAAGAACGAACGAGGGGACGGCTTACTTC. This translates into CASRRTNEGTAYF.